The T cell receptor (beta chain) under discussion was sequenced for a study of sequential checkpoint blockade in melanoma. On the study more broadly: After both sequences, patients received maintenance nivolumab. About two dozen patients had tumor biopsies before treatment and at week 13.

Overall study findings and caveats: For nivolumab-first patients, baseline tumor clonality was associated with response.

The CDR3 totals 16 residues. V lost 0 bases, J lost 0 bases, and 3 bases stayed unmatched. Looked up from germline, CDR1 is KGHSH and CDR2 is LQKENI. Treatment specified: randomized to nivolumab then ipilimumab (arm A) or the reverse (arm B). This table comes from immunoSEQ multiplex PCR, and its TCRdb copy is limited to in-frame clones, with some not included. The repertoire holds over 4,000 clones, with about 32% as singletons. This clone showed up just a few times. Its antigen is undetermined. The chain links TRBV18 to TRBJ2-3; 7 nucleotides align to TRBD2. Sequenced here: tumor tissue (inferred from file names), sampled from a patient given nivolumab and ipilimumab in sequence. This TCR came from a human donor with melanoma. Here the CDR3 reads CASSPPRGISTDTQYF. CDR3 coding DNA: TGTGCCAGCTCACCACCGCGGGGGATAAGCACAGATACGCAGTATTTT.